The present entry profiles one TCR beta chain with its context. Using immunoSEQ multiplex PCR, the repertoire was profiled, and TCRdb retains in-frame clones only, with some absent. The table shows over 200,000 clones, with about four fifths occurring only once. The data belong to a study of blood T cell repertoires in COVID-19. Germline lookup yields CDR1 LNHNV and CDR2 YYDKDF (reference sequence). J was trimmed by 8 bases and V by 0 bases; bases with no gene match: 9. This CDR3 is built from 17 residues. The specimen was PBMCs or T cells enriched from blood (not recorded which). The receptor's source is a woman in her thirties or forties who had recovered from COVID-19. V is TRBV15 and J is TRBJ1-4, with TRBD1 matching over 10 bases. CDR3 residues: CATSREGQGSLGEKLFF. The CDR3 DNA sequence: TGTGCCACCAGCAGAGAGGGACAGGGGTCCCTAGGCGAAAAACTGTTTTTT.